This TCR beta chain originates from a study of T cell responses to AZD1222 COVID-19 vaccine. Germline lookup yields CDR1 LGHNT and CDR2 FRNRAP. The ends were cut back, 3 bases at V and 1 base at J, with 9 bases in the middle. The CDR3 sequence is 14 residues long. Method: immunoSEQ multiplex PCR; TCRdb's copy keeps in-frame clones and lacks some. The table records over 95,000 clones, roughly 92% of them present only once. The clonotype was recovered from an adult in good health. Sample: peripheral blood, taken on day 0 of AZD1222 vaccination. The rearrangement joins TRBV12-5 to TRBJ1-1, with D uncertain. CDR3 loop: CASGLRHPNTEAFF. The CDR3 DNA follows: TGTGCTAGTGGTTTAAGACACCCGAACACTGAAGCTTTCTTT.